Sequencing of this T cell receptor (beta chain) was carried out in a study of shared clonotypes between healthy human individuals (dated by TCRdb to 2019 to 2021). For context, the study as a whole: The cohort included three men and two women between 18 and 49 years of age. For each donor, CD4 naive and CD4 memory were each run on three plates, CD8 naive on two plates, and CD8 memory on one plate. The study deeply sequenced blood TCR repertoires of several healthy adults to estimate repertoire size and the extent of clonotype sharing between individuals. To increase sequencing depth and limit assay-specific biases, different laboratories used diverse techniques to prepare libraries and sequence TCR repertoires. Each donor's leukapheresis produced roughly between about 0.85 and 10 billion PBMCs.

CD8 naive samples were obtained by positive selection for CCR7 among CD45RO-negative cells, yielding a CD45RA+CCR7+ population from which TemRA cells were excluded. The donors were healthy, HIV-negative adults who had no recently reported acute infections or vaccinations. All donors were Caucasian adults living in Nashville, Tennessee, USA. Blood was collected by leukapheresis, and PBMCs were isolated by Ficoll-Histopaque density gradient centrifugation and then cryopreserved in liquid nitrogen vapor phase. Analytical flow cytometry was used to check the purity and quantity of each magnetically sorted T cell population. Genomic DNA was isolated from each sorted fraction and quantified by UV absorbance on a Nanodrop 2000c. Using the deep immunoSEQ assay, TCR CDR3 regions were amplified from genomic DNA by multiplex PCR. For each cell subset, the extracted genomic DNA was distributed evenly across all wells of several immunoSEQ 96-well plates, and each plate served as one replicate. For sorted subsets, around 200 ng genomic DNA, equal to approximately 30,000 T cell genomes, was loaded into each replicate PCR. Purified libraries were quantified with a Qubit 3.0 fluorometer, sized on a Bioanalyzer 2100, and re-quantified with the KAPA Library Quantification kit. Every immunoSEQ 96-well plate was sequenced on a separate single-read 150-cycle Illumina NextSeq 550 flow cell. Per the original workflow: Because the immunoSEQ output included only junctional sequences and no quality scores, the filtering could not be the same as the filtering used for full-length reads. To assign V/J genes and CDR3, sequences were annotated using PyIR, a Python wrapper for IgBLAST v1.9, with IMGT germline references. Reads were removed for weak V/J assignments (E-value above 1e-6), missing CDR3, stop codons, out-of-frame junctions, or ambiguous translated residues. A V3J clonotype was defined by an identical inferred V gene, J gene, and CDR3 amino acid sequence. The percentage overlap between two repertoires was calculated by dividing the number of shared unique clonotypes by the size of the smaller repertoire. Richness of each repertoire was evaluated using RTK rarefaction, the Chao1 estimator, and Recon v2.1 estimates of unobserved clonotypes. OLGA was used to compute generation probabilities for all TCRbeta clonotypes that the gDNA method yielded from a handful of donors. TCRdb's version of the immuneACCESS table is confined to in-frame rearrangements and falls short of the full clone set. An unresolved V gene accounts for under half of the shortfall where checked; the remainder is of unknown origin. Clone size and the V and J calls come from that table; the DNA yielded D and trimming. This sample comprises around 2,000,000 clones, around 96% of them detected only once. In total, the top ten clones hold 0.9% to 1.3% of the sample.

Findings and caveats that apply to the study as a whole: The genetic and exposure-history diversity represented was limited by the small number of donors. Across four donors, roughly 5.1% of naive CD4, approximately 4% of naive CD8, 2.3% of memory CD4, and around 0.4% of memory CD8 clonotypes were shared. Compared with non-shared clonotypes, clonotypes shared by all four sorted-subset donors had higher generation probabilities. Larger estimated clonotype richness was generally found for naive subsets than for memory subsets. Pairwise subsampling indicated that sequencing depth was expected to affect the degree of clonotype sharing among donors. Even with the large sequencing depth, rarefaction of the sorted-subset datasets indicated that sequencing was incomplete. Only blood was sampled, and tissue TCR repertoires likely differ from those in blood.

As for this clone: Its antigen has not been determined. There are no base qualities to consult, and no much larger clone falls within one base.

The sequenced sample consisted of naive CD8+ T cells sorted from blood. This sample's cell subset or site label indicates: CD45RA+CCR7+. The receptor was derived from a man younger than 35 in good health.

The DNA sequence is given as TGTGCCAGCAGTTCCCAGGGGGCTGGCGAGCAGTACTTC. Its amino acids are CASSSQGAGEQYF. This chain joins TRBV28 to TRBJ2-7, with TRBD1 matching 8 junction bases. Trimming removed 4 bases from V and 6 bases from J; the gene matches leave 5 bases unexplained. Reading the germline V gene gives CDR1 MDHEN and CDR2 SYDVKM. The CDR3, from cysteine to phenylalanine, totals 13 residues. The read is trimmed to its CDR3 DNA, 39 bases read in frame from base 1.